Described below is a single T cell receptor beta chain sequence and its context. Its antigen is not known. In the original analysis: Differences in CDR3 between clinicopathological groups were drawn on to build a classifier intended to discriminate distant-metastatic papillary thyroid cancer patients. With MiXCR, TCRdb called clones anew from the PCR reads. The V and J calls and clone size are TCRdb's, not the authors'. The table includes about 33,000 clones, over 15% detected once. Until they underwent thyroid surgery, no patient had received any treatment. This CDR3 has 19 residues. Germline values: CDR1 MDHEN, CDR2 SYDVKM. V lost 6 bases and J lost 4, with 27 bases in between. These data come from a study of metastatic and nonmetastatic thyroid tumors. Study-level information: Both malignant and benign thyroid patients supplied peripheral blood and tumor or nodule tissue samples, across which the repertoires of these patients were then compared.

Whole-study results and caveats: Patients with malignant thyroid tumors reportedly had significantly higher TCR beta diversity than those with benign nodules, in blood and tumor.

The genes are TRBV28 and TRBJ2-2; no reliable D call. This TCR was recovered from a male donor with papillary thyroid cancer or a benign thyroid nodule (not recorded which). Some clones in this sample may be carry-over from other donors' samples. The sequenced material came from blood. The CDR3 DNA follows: TGTGCCAGCAGCTTAGGGATCGGTCGGACCGCCCTCTTCACCGGGGAGCTGTTTTTT. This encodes CASSLGIGRTALFTGELFF.